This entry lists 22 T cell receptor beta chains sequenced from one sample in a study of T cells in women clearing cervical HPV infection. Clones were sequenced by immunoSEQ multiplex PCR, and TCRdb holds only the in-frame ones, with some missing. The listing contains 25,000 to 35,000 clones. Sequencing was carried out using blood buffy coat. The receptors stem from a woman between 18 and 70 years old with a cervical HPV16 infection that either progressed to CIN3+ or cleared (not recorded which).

CDR3 DNA (partial): TGCAGTGCTACTAGAGGTACG. Its translation is CSATRGT. The complete CDR3 reads CSATRGTQYF. The chain links TRBV20-1 to TRBJ2-3; D unresolved. The CDR3 extends 3 residues past the end of the read, so its final part is completed from the germline J gene. Trimming shortened V by 4 bases and J by 8 bases, and 7 bases separated the two germline ends. The CDR3 is made up of 10 amino acids. The germline gives CDR1 DFQATT, CDR2 SNEGSKA (reference sequence).

The CDR3 loop reads CASSTGLAAGELFF. The DNA read from the CDR3 is TGTGCCAGCAGCACCGGACTAGCGGCCGGGGAG. This rearrangement joins TRBV7-3 to TRBJ2-2; 10 positions agree with TRBD2. The read gets to within 3 residues of the CDR3 end, and the germline J gene fills in the rest. The CDR3 loop spans 14 amino acids. The germline CDR1 and CDR2 sequences are SGHTA and FQGTGA. Trimming at V came to 5 bases and at J to 6 bases, leaving 3 bases not matched to a gene.

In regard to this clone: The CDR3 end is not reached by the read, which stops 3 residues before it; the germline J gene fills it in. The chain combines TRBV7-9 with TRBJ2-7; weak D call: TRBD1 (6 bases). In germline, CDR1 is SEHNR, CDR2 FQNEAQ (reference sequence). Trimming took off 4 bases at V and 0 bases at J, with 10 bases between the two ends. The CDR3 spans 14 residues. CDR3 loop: CASSSDRHSYEQYF. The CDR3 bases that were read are TGTGCCAGCAGCTCCGACAGGCACTCCTACGAG.

The sequenced part of the CDR3 DNA is TGCGCCAGCAGCTTGGAACCCGGGACAGAGAATTCACCC. It translates to CASSLEPGTENSP. The whole CDR3 reads CASSLEPGTENSPLHF. This chain joins TRBV5-1 and TRBJ1-6, with 7 nucleotides matching TRBD1. The read halts 3 residues ahead of the CDR3 end, with the missing end drawn from the germline J gene. Germline-derived CDR1 and CDR2 are SGHRS and YFSETQ. The J segment lost 7 bases and the V segment lost 0 bases, leaving 7 bases of the junction unmatched. The CDR3 has 16 amino acids.

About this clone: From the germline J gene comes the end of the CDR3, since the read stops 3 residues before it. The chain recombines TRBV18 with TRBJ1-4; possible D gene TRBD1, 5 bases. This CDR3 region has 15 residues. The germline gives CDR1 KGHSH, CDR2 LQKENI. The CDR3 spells CASSPQGSGANVLFF. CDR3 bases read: TGTGCCAGCTCACCGCAGGGATCTGGGGCCAACGTA.

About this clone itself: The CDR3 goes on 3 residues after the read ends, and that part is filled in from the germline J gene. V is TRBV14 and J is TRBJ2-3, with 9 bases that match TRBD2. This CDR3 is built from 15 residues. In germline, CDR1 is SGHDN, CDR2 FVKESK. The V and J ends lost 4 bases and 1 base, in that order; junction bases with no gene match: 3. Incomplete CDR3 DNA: TGTGCCAGCAGCCCATGGACTAGCGGCACAGATACG. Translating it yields CASSPWTSGTDT. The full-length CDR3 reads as CASSPWTSGTDTQYF.

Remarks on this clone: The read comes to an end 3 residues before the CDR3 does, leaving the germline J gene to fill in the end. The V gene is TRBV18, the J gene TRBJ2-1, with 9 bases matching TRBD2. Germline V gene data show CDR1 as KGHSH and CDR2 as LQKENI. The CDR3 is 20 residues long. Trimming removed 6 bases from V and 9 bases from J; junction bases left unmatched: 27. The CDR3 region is CASSERHLPFLAGTLSEQFF. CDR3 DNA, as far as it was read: TGTGCCAGCTCCGAACGGCACCTCCCGTTCCTAGCGGGGACTTTGAGTGAG.

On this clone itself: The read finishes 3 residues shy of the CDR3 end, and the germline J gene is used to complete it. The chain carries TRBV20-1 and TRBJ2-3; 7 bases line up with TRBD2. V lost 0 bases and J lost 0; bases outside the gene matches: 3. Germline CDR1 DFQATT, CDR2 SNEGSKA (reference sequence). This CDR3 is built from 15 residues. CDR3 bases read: TGCAGTGCTAGAGATCTAGCGGTGAGCACAGATACG. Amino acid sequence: CSARDLAVSTDT. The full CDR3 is CSARDLAVSTDTQYF.

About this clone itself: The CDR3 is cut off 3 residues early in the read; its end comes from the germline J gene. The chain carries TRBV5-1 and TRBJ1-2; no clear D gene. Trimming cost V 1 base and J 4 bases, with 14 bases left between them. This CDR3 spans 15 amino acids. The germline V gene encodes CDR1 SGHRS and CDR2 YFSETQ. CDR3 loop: CASSLSPSSAYGYTF. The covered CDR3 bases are TGCGCCAGCAGCTTGAGCCCATCGTCCGCCTATGGC.

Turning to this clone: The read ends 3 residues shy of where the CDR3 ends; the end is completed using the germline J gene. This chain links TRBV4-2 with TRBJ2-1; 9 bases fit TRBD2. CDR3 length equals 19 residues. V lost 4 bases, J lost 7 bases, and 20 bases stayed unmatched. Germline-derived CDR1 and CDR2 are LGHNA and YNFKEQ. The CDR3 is CASSPSPSVSSGTLNEQFF. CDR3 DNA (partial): TGTGCCAGCAGCCCAAGCCCATCGGTTTCTAGCGGGACCCTTAATGAG.

CDR3 DNA (partial): TGTGCCAGCGAGGACAGAGCCTCACGATCC. It codes for CASEDRASRS. The entire CDR3 protein is CASEDRASRSLHF. This rearrangement joins TRBV2 to TRBJ1-6; D possibly corresponds to TRBD1 (6 bases). The CDR3 end is not reached by the read, which stops 3 residues before it; the germline J gene fills it in. This CDR3 comprises 13 residues. CDR1 is SNHLY and CDR2 is FYNNEI in the germline V gene.

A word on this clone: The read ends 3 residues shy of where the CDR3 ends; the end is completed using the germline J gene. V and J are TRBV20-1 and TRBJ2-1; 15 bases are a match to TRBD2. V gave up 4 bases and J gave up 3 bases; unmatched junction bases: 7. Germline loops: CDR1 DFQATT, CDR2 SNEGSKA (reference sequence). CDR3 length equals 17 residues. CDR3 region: CSAIRGLAGGYYNEQFF. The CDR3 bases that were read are TGCAGTGCTATAAGGGGACTAGCGGGAGGATACTACAATGAG.

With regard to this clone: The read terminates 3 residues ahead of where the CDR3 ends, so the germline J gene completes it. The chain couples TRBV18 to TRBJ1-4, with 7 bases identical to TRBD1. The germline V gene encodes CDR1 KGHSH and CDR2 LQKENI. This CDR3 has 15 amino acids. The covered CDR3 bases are TGTGCCAGCTCACCACAGGGGGCTGGGGCCAACGTA. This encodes CASSPQGAGANV. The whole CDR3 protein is CASSPQGAGANVLFF.

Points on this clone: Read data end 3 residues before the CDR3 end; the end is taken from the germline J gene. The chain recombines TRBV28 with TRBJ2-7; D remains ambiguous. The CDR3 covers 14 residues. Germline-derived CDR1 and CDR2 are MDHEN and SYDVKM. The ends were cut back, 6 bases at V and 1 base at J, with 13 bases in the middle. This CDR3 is CASSYKWASYEQYF. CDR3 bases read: TGTGCCAGCAGCTATAAATGGGCGTCCTACGAG.

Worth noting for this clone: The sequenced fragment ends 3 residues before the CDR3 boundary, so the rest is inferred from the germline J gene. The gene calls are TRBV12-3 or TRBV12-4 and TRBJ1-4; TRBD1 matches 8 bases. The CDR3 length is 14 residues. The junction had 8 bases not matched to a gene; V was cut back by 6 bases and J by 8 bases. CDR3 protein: CASSPTGEREKLFF. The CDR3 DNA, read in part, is TGTGCCAGCAGCCCGACAGGGGAAAGAGAAAAA.

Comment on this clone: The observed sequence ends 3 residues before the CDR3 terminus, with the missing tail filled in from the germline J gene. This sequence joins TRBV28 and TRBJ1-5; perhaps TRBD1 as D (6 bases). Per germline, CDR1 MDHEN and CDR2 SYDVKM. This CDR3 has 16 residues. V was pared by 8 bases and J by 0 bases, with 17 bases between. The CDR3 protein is CASGSLRGYSNQPQHF. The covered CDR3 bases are TGTGCCAGCGGGTCGCTTAGGGGGTATAGCAATCAGCCC.

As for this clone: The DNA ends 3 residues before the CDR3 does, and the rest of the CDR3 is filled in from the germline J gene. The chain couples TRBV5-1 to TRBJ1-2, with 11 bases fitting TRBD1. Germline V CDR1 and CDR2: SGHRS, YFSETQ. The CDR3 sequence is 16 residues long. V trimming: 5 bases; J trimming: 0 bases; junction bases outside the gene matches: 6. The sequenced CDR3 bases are TGCGCCAGCAGTCCGGGACAGGGGGGCCCTAACTATGGC. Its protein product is CASSPGQGGPNYG. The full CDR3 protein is CASSPGQGGPNYGYTF.

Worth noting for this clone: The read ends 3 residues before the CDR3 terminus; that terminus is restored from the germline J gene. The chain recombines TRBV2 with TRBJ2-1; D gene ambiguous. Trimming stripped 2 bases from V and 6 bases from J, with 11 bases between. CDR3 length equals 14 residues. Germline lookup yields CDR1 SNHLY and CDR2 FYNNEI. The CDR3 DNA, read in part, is TGTGCCAGCAGTGAAAACAGATACCCCAATGAG. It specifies CASSENRYPNE. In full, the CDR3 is CASSENRYPNEQFF.

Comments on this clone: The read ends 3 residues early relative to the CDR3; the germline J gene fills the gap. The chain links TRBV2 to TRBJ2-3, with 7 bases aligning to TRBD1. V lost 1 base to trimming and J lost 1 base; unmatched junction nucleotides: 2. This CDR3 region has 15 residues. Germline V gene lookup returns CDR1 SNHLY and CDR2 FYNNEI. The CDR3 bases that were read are TGTGCCAGCAGTGAAGGTGGACAGGGCACAGATACG. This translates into CASSEGGQGTDT. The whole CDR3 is CASSEGGQGTDTQYF.

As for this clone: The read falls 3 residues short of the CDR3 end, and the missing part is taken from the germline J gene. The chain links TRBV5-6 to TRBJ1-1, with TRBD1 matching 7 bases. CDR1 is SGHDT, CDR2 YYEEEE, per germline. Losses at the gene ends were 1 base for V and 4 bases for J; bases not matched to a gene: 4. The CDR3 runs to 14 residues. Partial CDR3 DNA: TGTGCCAGCAGCTTGAATCAGGGGGTCACTGAA. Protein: CASSLNQGVTE. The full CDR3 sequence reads CASSLNQGVTEAFF.

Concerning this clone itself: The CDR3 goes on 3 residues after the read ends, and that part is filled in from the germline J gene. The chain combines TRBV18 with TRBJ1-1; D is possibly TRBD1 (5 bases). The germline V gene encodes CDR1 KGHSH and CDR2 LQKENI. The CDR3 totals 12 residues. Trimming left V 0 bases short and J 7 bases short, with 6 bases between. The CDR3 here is CASSPPGREAFF. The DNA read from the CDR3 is TGTGCCAGCTCACCACCGGGGCGTGAA.

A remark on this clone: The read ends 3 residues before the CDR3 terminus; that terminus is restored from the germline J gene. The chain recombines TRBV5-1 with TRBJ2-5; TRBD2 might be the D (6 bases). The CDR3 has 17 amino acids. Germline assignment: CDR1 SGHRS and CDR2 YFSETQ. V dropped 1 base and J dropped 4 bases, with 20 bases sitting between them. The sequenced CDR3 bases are TGCGCCAGCAGCTTGCTAACCAAGCGGATCGGGGGAGAGACC. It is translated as CASSLLTKRIGGET. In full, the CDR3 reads CASSLLTKRIGGETQYF.